The rows below give T cell receptor beta chains drawn from one sample of a study of cytomegalovirus exposure and HLA in healthy donors. The repertoire was sequenced with immunoSEQ multiplex PCR; TCRdb's copy has only in-frame clones and lacks some. The sample consists of some 200,000 clones, about four fifths of them appearing once. The sequenced sample was PBMCs. The receptors were gathered from a male donor in good health and CMV-seropositive. The CDR3 runs from the conserved cysteine through the conserved F or W. A D gene is named only where the DNA matches it firmly. Size is stated for part of the rows, as once, few or many counts, or as a class when the clone is expanded.

-	-	TRBV19	TRBJ1-5	TGTGCCAGTAGTTCCAATTTTGGGGCCTCAGGGAATCAGCCCCAGCATTTT	CASSSNFGASGNQPQHF
-	-	TRBV14	TRBJ2-7	TGTGCCAGCAGCCCGACAAGTCACGTCCACGAGCAGTACTTC	CASSPTSHVHEQYF
-	-	TRBV7-8	TRBJ2-7	TGTGCCAGCAGCTTAGATTCCGGGAACGAGCAGTACTTC	CASSLDSGNEQYF
TRBD1	-	TRBV9	TRBJ1-5	TGTGCCAGCAGCAGGGGACAGGGCTTGAAGCCCCAGCATTTT	CASSRGQGLKPQHF
-	-	TRBV7-9	TRBJ1-3	TGTGCCAGCAGGATGGGGAGGGCTGGAAACACCATATATTTT	CASRMGRAGNTIYF
-	-	TRBV6-1	TRBJ2-7	TGTGCCAGCAGGAGGGGGACGGATTCCTACGAGCAGTACTTC	CASRRGTDSYEQYF
-	-	TRBV11-2	TRBJ1-2	TGTGCCAGCAGCCCGGGGGACCGGGCTACCACATCCATGGGGGATGGCTACACCTTC	CASSPGDRATTSMGDGYTF
TRBD2	-	TRBV6-4	TRBJ2-1	TGTGCCAGCAGTCCCGGACTAGCGGGGAGCAATGAGCAGTTCTTC	CASSPGLAGSNEQFF
-	-	TRBV6-5	TRBJ1-6	TGTGCCAGCAAGGGGGTTTCGGGTTCACCCCTCCACTTT	CASKGVSGSPLHF
-	-	TRBV5-8	TRBJ2-5	TGTGCCAGCAGCTTGGGGGCGGCTAGCTTCGAACAAGAGACCCAGTACTTC	CASSLGAASFEQETQYF
-	once	TRBV9	TRBJ2-1	TGTGCCAGCGGACGGGGGACCTCCTACAATGAGCAGTTCTTC	CASGRGTSYNEQFF
-	-	TRBV20-1	TRBJ2-3	TGCAGTGCTCCCAGGACAGATACGCAGTATTTT	CSAPRTDTQYF
-	-	TRBV9	TRBJ1-2	TGTGCCAGCACCCTCAACCAGGGCTCGGGTGGCTACACCTTC	CASTLNQGSGGYTF
TRBD1	few	TRBV6-5	TRBJ2-7	TGTGCCAGCAGGACAGGGCTCTACGAGCAGTACTTC	CASRTGLYEQYF
TRBD1	-	TRBV30	TRBJ2-5	TGTGCCTGGAGTGTACAGGGGACCCGGCCCTACTTC	CAWSVQGTRPYF
TRBD2	-	TRBV7-2	TRBJ2-5	TGTGCCAGCAGCCTAAGACTAGCGGGCATCCAAGAGACCCAGTACTTC	CASSLRLAGIQETQYF
TRBD1	once	TRBV6-6	TRBJ1-1	TGTGCCAGCAGTTACAATCAGGGGGTGAACACTGAAGCTTTCTTT	CASSYNQGVNTEAFF
TRBD2	-	TRBV5-4	TRBJ2-1	TGTGCCAGCAGCTTAGGGACTAGCGGAGTCTTTCCGAATGAGCAGTTCTTC	CASSLGTSGVFPNEQFF
-	-	TRBV6-5	TRBJ1-6	TGTGCCAGCAGCCCAAGGACGGGAAATTCACCCCTCCACTTT	CASSPRTGNSPLHF
-	-	TRBV7-6	TRBJ2-3	TGTGCCAGCAGCTTAGTGGGGGAGGCAGATACGCAGTATTTT	CASSLVGEADTQYF
TRBD2	-	TRBV6-5	TRBJ2-7	TGTGCCAGCAGTTCTTCTAGCGGGGGAGTAAACGAGCAGTACTTC	CASSSSSGGVNEQYF
-	-	TRBV11-2	TRBJ1-1	TGTGCCAGCAGCTTTATGTCTGCGGGGCCAGCTGAAGCTTTCTTT	CASSFMSAGPAEAFF
TRBD1	-	TRBV29-1	TRBJ1-1	TGCAGCGTGGAGACAGGGAAAACTGAAGCTTTCTTT	CSVETGKTEAFF
TRBD1	once	TRBV10-3	TRBJ1-2	TGTGCCATCAGTGGGGGACAGCTTAGCTATGGCTACACCTTC	CAISGGQLSYGYTF
TRBD1	once	TRBV28	TRBJ2-7	TGTGCCAGCAGTTTAAAGGGGGCTGGCTCCTACGAGCAGTACTTC	CASSLKGAGSYEQYF
-	-	TRBV6-6	TRBJ1-1	TGTGCCAGCAGCCCCAGGAACACTGAAGCTTTCTTT	CASSPRNTEAFF
-	few	TRBV30	TRBJ2-7	TGTGCCTGGAGTGTAGGGCGGGGCCGATCCTACGAGCAGTACTTC	CAWSVGRGRSYEQYF
-	-	TRBV18	TRBJ2-3	TGTGCCAGCTCACCTACAGAGACTACTAGCACAGATACGCAGTATTTT	CASSPTETTSTDTQYF
-	-	TRBV9	TRBJ1-1	TGTGCCAGCAGCCCTCGACCCGACTCCCTGAACACTGAAGCTTTCTTT	CASSPRPDSLNTEAFF
-	once	TRBV9	TRBJ2-3	TGTGCCAGCAGTGGAGGGCCCAGCACAGATACGCAGTATTTT	CASSGGPSTDTQYF
TRBD1	few	TRBV7-9	TRBJ1-5	TGTGCCAGCAGCCGAGGGACAGGAAATCTGCCCCAGCATTTT	CASSRGTGNLPQHF
TRBD1	once	TRBV7-2	TRBJ2-1	TGTGCCAGCAGCCACCTAGGACGGGACAGGACTTACAATGAGCAGTTCTTC	CASSHLGRDRTYNEQFF
TRBD1	-	TRBV28	TRBJ1-5	TGTGCCAGCAGTCGCAGGGGGGCGGTTTGGCAGCCCCAGCATTTT	CASSRRGAVWQPQHF
-	-	TRBV7-8	TRBJ1-4	TGTGCCAGCAGTACAGGCGTAACTAATGAAAAACTGTTTTTT	CASSTGVTNEKLFF
-	-	TRBV9	TRBJ1-2	TGTGCCAGCAGCGCCCTGCCGGGGATCTATGGCTACACCTTC	CASSALPGIYGYTF
TRBD2	-	TRBV4-3	TRBJ2-5	TGCGCCAGCAGCCAAGAGGCAGGGCTAGCGGGAGGAGAGACCCAGTACTTC	CASSQEAGLAGGETQYF
TRBD2	-	TRBV7-2	TRBJ2-5	TGTGCCAGCAGCCCGAGGGGCGGGGGGGGAGAGACCCAGTACTTC	CASSPRGGGGETQYF
-	-	TRBV20-1	TRBJ1-5	TGCAGTGCTTCGGAGGGTCAGCCCCAGCATTTT	CSASEGQPQHF
TRBD1	-	TRBV19	TRBJ1-5	TGTGCCAGTAGTATAGGAGGTTGGACAGGGCGGCTGGGCAATCAGCCCCAGCATTTT	CASSIGGWTGRLGNQPQHF
-	-	TRBV5-6	TRBJ1-1	TGTGCCAGCAGCTTGGACGTGACAGAGAACACTGAAGCTTTCTTT	CASSLDVTENTEAFF
-	-	TRBV7-9	TRBJ1-5	TGTGCCAGCAGCTCTGGCCGTTCAGGCAATCAGCCCCAGCATTTT	CASSSGRSGNQPQHF
TRBD1	-	TRBV2	TRBJ1-2	TGTGCCAGCGAGGACAGGGGCGCCGGAGACTATGGCTACACCTTC	CASEDRGAGDYGYTF
TRBD2	-	TRBV9	TRBJ2-1	TGTGCCAGCAGCGGTCGGGGAGCGGGAGGGCCGGGAAATGAGCAGTTCTTC	CASSGRGAGGPGNEQFF
-	-	TRBV18	TRBJ2-7	TGTGCCAGCTCACAAGGAAGGAGCTCCTACGAGCAGTACTTC	CASSQGRSSYEQYF
-	-	TRBV15	TRBJ2-5	TGTGCCACCAGCGCGACAGTCCAAGAGACCCAGTACTTC	CATSATVQETQYF
TRBD2	-	TRBV28	TRBJ2-1	TGTGCCAGCAGATCCAAAGCGGGAGGACCTCAGGAGCAGTTCTTC	CASRSKAGGPQEQFF
TRBD1	-	TRBV6-6	TRBJ1-1	TGTGCCAGCAGCCGTCCCGGGACAGAGATGAACACTGAAGCTTTCTTT	CASSRPGTEMNTEAFF
-	-	TRBV18	TRBJ2-7	TGTGCCAGCTCACCACCGACAGCTCTCTACGAGCAGTACTTC	CASSPPTALYEQYF
TRBD1	-	TRBV9	TRBJ2-2	TGTGCCAGCAACCCGGACAGGACCACCGGGGAGCTGTTTTTT	CASNPDRTTGELFF
-	-	TRBV7-2	TRBJ1-2	TGTGCCAGCAGCTTAGGTCTGGCAGGGGACTATGGCTACACCTTC	CASSLGLAGDYGYTF
TRBD1	-	TRBV13	TRBJ1-2	TGTGCCAGCAGCCCTAGGACAGGGGGCACCCCACACTATGGCTACACCTTC	CASSPRTGGTPHYGYTF
-	-	TRBV10-3	TRBJ1-3	TGTGCCATCAGTATCGCGCAGGGAAGTCCTGGAAACACCATATATTTT	CAISIAQGSPGNTIYF
TRBD1	-	TRBV7-9	TRBJ2-7	TGTGCCAGCAGCTTTTGGACAGGGGAGAATAGCGAGCAGTACTTC	CASSFWTGENSEQYF
TRBD1	-	TRBV6-1	TRBJ1-1	TGTGCCGCAGGGGGACTGGCGAACACTGAAGCTTTCTTT	CAAGGLANTEAFF
TRBD1	few	TRBV6-5	TRBJ1-1	TGTGCCAGCAGTTACTCAGGACAGGGTAACACTGAAGCTTTCTTT	CASSYSGQGNTEAFF